This T cell receptor beta chain stems from a study of blood T cell repertoires in COVID-19. The CDR3 length is 15 residues. The ends lost 5 bases at V and 1 base at J; junction bases unmatched: 1. Per the germline V gene, CDR1 is MDHEN and CDR2 is SYDVKM. Using immunoSEQ multiplex PCR, the repertoire was profiled, and TCRdb retains in-frame clones only, with some absent. Found here are a few hundred thousand clones, more than 65% of them singletons; the top ten hold over 1.2%. This clone was counted a few times. Other DNA sequences in the sample encode the same CDR3. V gene TRBV28 combines with J gene TRBJ2-3, with TRBD2 matching over 12 bases. Sequences were obtained from peripheral blood. The origin of this receptor is a woman between 40 and 55 years old who had recovered from COVID-19. Written as DNA, the CDR3 is TGTGCCAGCAGTCGACTAGCGGGGGGCACAGATACGCAGTATTTT. Translation gives CASSRLAGGTDTQYF.